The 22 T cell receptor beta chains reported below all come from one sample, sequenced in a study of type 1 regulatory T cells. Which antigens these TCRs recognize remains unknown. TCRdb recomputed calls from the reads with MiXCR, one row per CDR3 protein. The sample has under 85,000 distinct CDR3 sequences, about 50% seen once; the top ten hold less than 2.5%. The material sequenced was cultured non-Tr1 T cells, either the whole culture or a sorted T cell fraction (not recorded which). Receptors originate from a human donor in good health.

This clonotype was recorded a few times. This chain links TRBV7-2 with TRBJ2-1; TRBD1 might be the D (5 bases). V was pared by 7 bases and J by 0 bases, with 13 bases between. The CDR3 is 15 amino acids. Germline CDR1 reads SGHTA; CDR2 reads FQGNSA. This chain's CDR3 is CASTLQVSSYNEQFF. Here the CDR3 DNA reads TGTGCCAGCACCCTACAGGTGAGCTCCTACAATGAGCAGTTCTTC.

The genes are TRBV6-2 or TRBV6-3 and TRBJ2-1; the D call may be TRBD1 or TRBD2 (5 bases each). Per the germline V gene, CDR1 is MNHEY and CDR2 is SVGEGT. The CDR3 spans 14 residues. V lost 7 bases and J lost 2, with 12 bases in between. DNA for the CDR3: TGTGCCAGCACAGAGGGGAAAACCTACAATGAGCAGTTCTTC. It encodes CASTEGKTYNEQFF.

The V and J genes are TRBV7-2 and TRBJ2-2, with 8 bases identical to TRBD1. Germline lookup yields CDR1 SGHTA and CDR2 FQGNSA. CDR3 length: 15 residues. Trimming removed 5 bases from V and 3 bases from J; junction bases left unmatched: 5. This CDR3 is CASSPRTGYTGELFF. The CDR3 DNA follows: TGTGCCAGCAGCCCAAGGACAGGGTACACCGGGGAGCTGTTTTTT.

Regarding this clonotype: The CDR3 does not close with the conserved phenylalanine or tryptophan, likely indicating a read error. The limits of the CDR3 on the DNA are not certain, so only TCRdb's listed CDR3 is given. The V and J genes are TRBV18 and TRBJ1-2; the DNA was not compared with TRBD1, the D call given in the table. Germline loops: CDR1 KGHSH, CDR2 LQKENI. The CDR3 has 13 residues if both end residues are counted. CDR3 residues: CASSPPGQGPVVC.

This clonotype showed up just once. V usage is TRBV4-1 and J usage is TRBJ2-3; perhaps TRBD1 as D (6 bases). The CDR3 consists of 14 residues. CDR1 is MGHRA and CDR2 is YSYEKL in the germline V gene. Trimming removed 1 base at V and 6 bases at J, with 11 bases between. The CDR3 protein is CASSQGAGADTQYF. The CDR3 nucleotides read TGCGCCAGCAGCCAAGGAGCAGGGGCGGATACGCAGTATTTT.

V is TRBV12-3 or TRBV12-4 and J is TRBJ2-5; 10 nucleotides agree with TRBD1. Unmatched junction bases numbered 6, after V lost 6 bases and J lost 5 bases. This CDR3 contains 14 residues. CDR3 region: CASRGTGESETQYF. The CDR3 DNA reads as TGTGCCAGCAGGGGGACAGGGGAGTCGGAGACCCAGTACTTC.

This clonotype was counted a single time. The CDR3 sequence: CASSPYAGADTQYF. CDR3 sequence (DNA): TGTGCCAGCAGTCCCTATGCTGGGGCAGATACGCAGTATTTT. The chain is built from TRBV5-5 and TRBJ2-3; D is unclear. In germline, CDR1 is SGHKS, CDR2 YYEKEE (reference sequence). The CDR3 runs 14 residues. V lost 5 bases and J lost 4, with 14 bases in between.

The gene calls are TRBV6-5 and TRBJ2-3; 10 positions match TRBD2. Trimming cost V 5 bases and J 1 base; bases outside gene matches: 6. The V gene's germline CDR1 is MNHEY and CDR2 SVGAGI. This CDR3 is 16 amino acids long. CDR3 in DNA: TGTGCCAGCAGTACGACTAGCGGGTCCCGCACAGATACGCAGTATTTT. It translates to CASSTTSGSRTDTQYF.

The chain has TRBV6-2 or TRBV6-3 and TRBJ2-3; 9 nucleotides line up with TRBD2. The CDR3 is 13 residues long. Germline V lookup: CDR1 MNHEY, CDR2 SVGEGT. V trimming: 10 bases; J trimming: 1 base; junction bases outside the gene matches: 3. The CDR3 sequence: CATKRGGTDTQYF. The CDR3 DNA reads TGTGCCACCAAGCGGGGGGGCACAGATACGCAGTATTTT.

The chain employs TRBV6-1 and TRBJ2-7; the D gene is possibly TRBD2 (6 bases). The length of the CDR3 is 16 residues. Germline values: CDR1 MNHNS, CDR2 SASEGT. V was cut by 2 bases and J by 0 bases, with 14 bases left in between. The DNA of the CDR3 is TGTGCCAGCAGTGAATCTCCCGCGGGGATCTCCTACGAGCAGTACTTC. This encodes CASSESPAGISYEQYF.

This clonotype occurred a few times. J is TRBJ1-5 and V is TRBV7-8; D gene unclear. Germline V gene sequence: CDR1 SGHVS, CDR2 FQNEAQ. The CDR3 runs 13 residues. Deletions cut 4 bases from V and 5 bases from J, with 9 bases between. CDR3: CASSSLPHQPQHF. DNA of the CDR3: TGTGCCAGCAGCTCGCTACCACATCAGCCCCAGCATTTT. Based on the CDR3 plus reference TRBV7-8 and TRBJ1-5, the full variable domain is GAGVSQSPRYKVAKRGQDVALRCDPISGHVSLFWYQQALGQGPEFLTYFQNEAQLDKSGLPSDRFFAERPEGSVSTLKIQRTQQEDSAVYLCASSSLPHQPQHFGDGTRLSIL.

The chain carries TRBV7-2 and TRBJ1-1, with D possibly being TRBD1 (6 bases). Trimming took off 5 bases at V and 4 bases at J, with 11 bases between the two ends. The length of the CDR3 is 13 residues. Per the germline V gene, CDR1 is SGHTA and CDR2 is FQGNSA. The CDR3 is CASSKQGGTEAFF. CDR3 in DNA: TGTGCCAGCAGCAAACAGGGAGGCACTGAAGCTTTCTTT.

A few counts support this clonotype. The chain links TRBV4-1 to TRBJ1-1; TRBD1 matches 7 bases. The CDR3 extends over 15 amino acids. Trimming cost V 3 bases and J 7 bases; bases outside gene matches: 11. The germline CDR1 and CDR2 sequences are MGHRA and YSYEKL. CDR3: CASSHPGQRLHEAFF. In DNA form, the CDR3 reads TGCGCCAGCAGCCACCCGGGACAGAGGCTGCATGAAGCTTTCTTT.

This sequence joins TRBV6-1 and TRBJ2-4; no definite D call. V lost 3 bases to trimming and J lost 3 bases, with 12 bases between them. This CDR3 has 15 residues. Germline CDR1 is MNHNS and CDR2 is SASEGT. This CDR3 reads CASSEDLYLKNIQYF. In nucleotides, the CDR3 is TGTGCCAGCAGTGAGGACCTATATCTCAAAAACATTCAGTACTTC.

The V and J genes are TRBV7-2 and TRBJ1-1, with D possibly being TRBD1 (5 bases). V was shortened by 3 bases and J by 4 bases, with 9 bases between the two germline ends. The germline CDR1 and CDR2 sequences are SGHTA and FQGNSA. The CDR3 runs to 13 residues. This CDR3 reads CASSFVGGTEAFF. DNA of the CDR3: TGTGCCAGCAGCTTTGTGGGGGGCACTGAAGCTTTCTTT.

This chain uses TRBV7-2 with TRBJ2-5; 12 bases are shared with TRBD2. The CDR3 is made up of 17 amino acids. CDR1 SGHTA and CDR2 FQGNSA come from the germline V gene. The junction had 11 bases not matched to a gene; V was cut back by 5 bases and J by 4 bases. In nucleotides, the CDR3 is TGTGCCAGCAGCCATACTAGCGGGGGGCTATCGGTAGAGACCCAGTACTTC. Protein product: CASSHTSGGLSVETQYF.

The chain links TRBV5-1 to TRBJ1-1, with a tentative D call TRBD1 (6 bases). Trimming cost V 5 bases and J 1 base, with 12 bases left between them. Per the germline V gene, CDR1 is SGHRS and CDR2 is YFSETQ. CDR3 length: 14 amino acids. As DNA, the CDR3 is TGCGCCAGCAGAAATACAGGGACGAACACTGAAGCTTTCTTT. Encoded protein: CASRNTGTNTEAFF.

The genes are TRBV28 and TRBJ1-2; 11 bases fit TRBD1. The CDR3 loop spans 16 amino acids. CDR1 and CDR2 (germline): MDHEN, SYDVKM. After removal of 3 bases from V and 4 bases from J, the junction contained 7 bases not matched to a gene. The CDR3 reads CASSFGQGASTYGYTF. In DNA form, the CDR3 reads TGTGCCAGCAGTTTTGGACAGGGGGCTTCGACCTATGGCTACACCTTC.

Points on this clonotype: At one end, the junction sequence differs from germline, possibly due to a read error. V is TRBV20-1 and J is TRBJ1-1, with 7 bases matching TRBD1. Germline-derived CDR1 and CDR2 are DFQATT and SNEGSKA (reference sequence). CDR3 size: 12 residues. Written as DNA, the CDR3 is TGCAGTGCTAGAGAACCACCGGGACAGAGGAAATTT. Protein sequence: CSAREPPGQRKF.

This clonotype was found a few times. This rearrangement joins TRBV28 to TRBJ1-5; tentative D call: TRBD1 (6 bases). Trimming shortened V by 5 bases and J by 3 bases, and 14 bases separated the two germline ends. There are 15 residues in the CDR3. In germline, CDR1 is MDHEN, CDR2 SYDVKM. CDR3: CASSGAGVSNQPQHF. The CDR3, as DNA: TGTGCCAGCAGTGGGGCAGGGGTCTCCAATCAGCCCCAGCATTTT.

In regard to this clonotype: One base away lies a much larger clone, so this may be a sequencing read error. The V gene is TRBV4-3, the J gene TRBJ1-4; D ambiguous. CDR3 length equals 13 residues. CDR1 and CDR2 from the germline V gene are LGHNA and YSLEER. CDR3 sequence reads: CTSSQAANEKLFF. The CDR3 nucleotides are TGCACCAGCAGCCAAGCCGCGAATGAAAAACTGTTTTTT.

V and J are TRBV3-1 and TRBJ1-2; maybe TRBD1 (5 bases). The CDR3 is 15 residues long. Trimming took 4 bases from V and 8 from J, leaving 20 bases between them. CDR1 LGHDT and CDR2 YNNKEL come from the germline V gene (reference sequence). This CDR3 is CASSLWQGATGGYTF. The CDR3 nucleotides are TGTGCCAGCAGCCTGTGGCAGGGAGCCACGGGCGGCTACACCTTC. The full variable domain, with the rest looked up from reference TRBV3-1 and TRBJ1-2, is DTAVSQTPKYLVTQMGNDKSIKCEQNLGHDTMYWYKQDSKKFLKIMFSYNNKELIINETVPNRFSPKSPDKAHLNLHINSLELGDSAVYFCASSLWQGATGGYTFGSGTRLTVV.